These 32 T cell receptor beta chains came from one sample sequenced in a study of OX40 agonist ivuxolimab in advanced cancers. The protocol was immunoSEQ multiplex PCR, while the TCRdb copy is restricted to in-frame clones and leaves out a portion. The top ten clones hold roughly 8% of a sample with under 80,000 clones, 70% to 90% of them seen once. Sequences were derived from CD4+ or CD8+ T cells sorted from blood, sampled in a trial of the OX40 agonist ivuxolimab. The origin of the receptors is an adult with an advanced solid tumor such as melanoma, head and neck, liver or kidney cancer.

The V call is TRBV6-5, the J call TRBJ1-1; D possibly corresponds to TRBD1 (6 bases). The CDR3 loop spans 15 amino acids. The germline gives CDR1 MNHEY, CDR2 SVGAGI. The V end lost 8 bases, the J end lost 4 bases, and 20 bases lay between the germline ends. DNA of the CDR3: TGTGCCAGCGGCTTGCGGACAGCTTTGTTCACTGAAGCTTTCTTT. Translation gives CASGLRTALFTEAFF.

J is TRBJ2-1 and V is TRBV4-1; TRBD1 or TRBD2 may be the D gene (5 bases each). There are 15 residues in the CDR3. The ends were cut back, 0 bases at V and 10 bases at J, with 16 bases in the middle. Germline V gene data show CDR1 as MGHRA and CDR2 as YSYEKL. The CDR3: CASSQDKVEGREQFF. CDR3 bases: TGCGCCAGCAGCCAAGATAAGGTCGAGGGGAGAGAGCAGTTCTTC.

The chain is built from TRBV5-6 and TRBJ2-5, with D unclear. This CDR3 contains 13 residues. V lost 2 bases, J lost 8 bases, and 13 bases lay in between. Per germline, CDR1 SGHDT and CDR2 YYEEEE. This CDR3 reads CASSLWAQVTQYF. DNA for the CDR3: TGTGCCAGCAGCTTATGGGCCCAAGTTACCCAGTACTTC.

The chain links TRBV6-6 to TRBJ2-7, with TRBD1 matching 7 bases. From germline, CDR1 is MNHNY and CDR2 SVGAGI (reference sequence). Germline trimming cut 5 bases from V and 2 bases from J; bases unmatched to any gene: 6. The CDR3 is made up of 14 amino acids. DNA of the CDR3: TGTGCCAGCAGTCAGACAGGGCCCCCCTACGAGCAGTACTTC. This sequence encodes CASSQTGPPYEQYF.

This chain links TRBV30 with TRBJ2-7; 10 nucleotides align to TRBD1. The CDR3 is 13 amino acids. Trimming took 5 bases from V and 5 from J; bases not matched to a gene: 6. Per the germline V gene, CDR1 is GTSNPN and CDR2 is SVGIG (reference sequence). The CDR3 nucleotides read TGTGCCTGGGACAGGGGGCTTCAGGACGAGCAGTACTTC. Amino acid sequence: CAWDRGLQDEQYF.

The CDR3 sequence: CASTDTNRGYEQYF. DNA of the CDR3: TGTGCCAGCACCGATACCAATAGGGGCTACGAGCAGTACTTC. The chain has TRBV28 and TRBJ2-7; TRBD1 might be the D (5 bases). This CDR3 is built from 14 residues. The V gene lost 7 bases and the J gene lost 3 bases, with 16 bases spanning the gap. CDR1 is MDHEN and CDR2 is SYDVKM in the germline V gene.

The chain combines TRBV4-3 with TRBJ2-1; D could derive from TRBD1 or TRBD2 (6 bases each). Germline CDR1 is LGHNA and CDR2 is YSLEER. Trimming cost V 0 bases and J 2 bases, with 14 bases left between them. This CDR3 is built from 17 residues. CDR3 bases: TGCGCCAGCAGCCAAGATTCCTGGGGGGCCCCCTACAATGAGCAGTTCTTC. Encoded protein: CASSQDSWGAPYNEQFF.

This chain connects TRBV19 to TRBJ1-1; tentatively, D is TRBD1 (6 bases). Per germline, CDR1 LNHDA and CDR2 SQIVND (reference sequence). The ends were cut back, 3 bases at V and 8 bases at J, with 7 bases in the middle. This CDR3 has 11 amino acids. DNA of the CDR3: TGTGCCAGTAGTATGAGGGGGGAAGCTTTCTTT. This sequence encodes CASSMRGEAFF.

The V and J genes are TRBV20-1 and TRBJ1-2; D is unresolved. The CDR3 is 11 amino acids. Germline assignment: CDR1 DFQATT and CDR2 SNEGSKA (reference sequence). The V end was cut by 6 bases, the J end by 6 bases, with 11 bases between. As DNA, the CDR3 is TGCAGTGCCCCCCGGCCTAATGGCTACACCTTC. Translating gives CSAPRPNGYTF.

This clone turned up a few times. The V gene is TRBV5-5, the J gene TRBJ1-3, with TRBD1 matching 8 bases. CDR3 length: 15 amino acids. The germline gives CDR1 SGHKS, CDR2 YYEKEE (reference sequence). Trimming removed 0 bases from V and 4 bases from J; junction bases left unmatched: 3. The chain's CDR3 is CASSLARGLGNTIYF. For the CDR3, the DNA is TGTGCCAGCAGCTTGGCCAGGGGGCTGGGAAACACCATATATTTT.

The chain has TRBV7-6 and TRBJ1-4; 9 nucleotides line up with TRBD1. Germline values: CDR1 SGHVS, CDR2 FNYEAQ. V shed 3 bases, J shed 2 bases, and the junction held 13 bases outside the gene matches. This CDR3 has 19 amino acids. The CDR3 reads CASSFLGPGQGGTNEKLFF. The CDR3 region has the DNA TGTGCCAGCAGCTTTCTTGGGCCGGGACAGGGAGGGACTAATGAAAAACTGTTTTTT.

The chain has TRBV28 and TRBJ2-1; D gene uncertain. Per the germline V gene, CDR1 is MDHEN and CDR2 is SYDVKM. The CDR3 extends over 15 amino acids. V was trimmed by 9 bases and J by 2 bases, leaving 17 bases between them. This CDR3 reads CASAVESAPYNEQFF. The CDR3 DNA reads TGTGCCAGTGCTGTGGAGTCCGCCCCCTACAATGAGCAGTTCTTC.

This chain connects TRBV7-9 to TRBJ1-4; possible D gene TRBD1, 5 bases. V gave up 5 bases and J gave up 4 bases, with 11 bases separating them. Germline V lookup: CDR1 SEHNR, CDR2 FQNEAQ (reference sequence). The CDR3 covers 14 residues. The CDR3 here is CASSPRQINEKLFF. CDR3 nucleotide sequence: TGTGCCAGCAGCCCTAGACAGATTAATGAAAAACTGTTTTTT. Combining the CDR3 with reference TRBV7-9 and TRBJ1-4 gives the whole variable domain DTGVSQNPRHKITKRGQNVTFRCDPISEHNRLYWYRQTLGQGPEFLTYFQNEAQLEKSRLLSDRFSAERPKGSFSTLEIQRTEQGDSAMYLCASSPRQINEKLFFGSGTQLSVL.

J is TRBJ1-5 and V is TRBV11-2; D is unresolved. This CDR3 spans 13 amino acids. CDR1 is SGHAT and CDR2 is FQNNGV in the germline V gene. Trimming removed 0 bases at V and 9 bases at J, with 9 bases between. The CDR3 DNA follows: TGTGCCAGCAGCTTAGACGGAGTTCCGCCCCAGCATTTT. It is translated as CASSLDGVPPQHF.

This clone was observed a handful of times. V is TRBV5-1 and J is TRBJ1-2, with D unresolved. V was pared by 3 bases and J by 1 base, with 19 bases between. The germline V gene has CDR1 SGHRS and CDR2 YFSETQ. This CDR3 has 17 residues. This CDR3 reads CASSSLTGGPFNYGYTF. DNA of the CDR3: TGCGCCAGCAGCTCGCTGACGGGAGGGCCCTTTAACTATGGCTACACCTTC.

This chain uses TRBV19 with TRBJ2-5, with D possibly TRBD1 on 7 matching bases. The CDR3 contains 13 residues. Germline-derived CDR1 and CDR2 are LNHDA and SQIVND (reference sequence). Deletions cut 2 bases from V and 4 bases from J, with 8 bases between. Here the CDR3 reads CASSIQGGETQYF. The CDR3, as DNA: TGTGCCAGTAGTATACAGGGGGGAGAGACCCAGTACTTC.

The gene calls are TRBV7-9 and TRBJ1-1; D not certain. CDR1 and CDR2 (germline): SEHNR, FQNEAQ (reference sequence). The CDR3 is made up of 12 amino acids. With 6 bases removed from V and 11 bases from J, the gap between germline ends came to 16 bases. The CDR3 region has the DNA TGTGCCAGCAGGTTACGAGGGCAGCCCGCTTTCTTT. Its translation is CASRLRGQPAFF.

The V call is TRBV6-5, the J call TRBJ1-2, with TRBD1 matching over 10 bases. Trimming cost V 7 bases and J 6 bases; bases outside gene matches: 5. Germline V gives CDR1 MNHEY, CDR2 SVGAGI. CDR3 length equals 13 residues. The CDR3 DNA follows: TGTGCCAGCATGAGGGGGACAGGGGATGGCTACACCTTC. Amino acids: CASMRGTGDGYTF.

This clone has only a few counts. This chain joins TRBV9 and TRBJ2-2; either TRBD1 or TRBD2 may fit D (5 bases each). Germline V gives CDR1 SGDLS, CDR2 YYNGEE. CDR3 size: 16 residues. V lost 4 bases to trimming and J lost 7 bases, with 20 bases between them. The chain's CDR3 is CASSQAPTGANGELFF. DNA of the CDR3: TGTGCCAGCAGCCAAGCCCCAACCGGGGCAAACGGGGAGCTGTTTTTT.

This chain connects TRBV6-5 to TRBJ2-5; D remains ambiguous. The CDR3 spans 14 residues. The ends were cut back, 5 bases at V and 3 bases at J, with 13 bases in the middle. CDR1 is MNHEY and CDR2 is SVGAGI in the germline V gene. The CDR3: CASSEGWGKETQYF. The CDR3 DNA reads TGTGCCAGCAGTGAAGGGTGGGGAAAAGAGACCCAGTACTTC.

The rearrangement links TRBV5-4 to TRBJ2-7; TRBD1 is a possible D gene (6 bases). V lost 5 bases and J 0 bases, leaving 12 bases between the germline ends. In germline, CDR1 is SGHNT, CDR2 YYREEE (reference sequence). CDR3 length: 14 amino acids. The CDR3, as DNA: TGTGCCAGCAGTAGCAGGGGCCCCTCCTACGAGCAGTACTTC. It specifies CASSSRGPSYEQYF.

The gene calls are TRBV7-2 and TRBJ2-7; no definite D call. V dropped 3 bases and J dropped 4 bases, with 7 bases sitting between them. Germline values: CDR1 SGHTA, CDR2 FQGNSA. CDR3 length: 12 residues. In nucleotides, the CDR3 is TGTGCCAGCAGCTTGGGGTGGTACGAGCAGTACTTC. Translating it yields CASSLGWYEQYF. The full variable domain, its missing parts supplied by reference TRBV7-2 and TRBJ2-7, is GAGVSQSPSNKVTEKGKDVELRCDPISGHTALYWYRQSLGQGLEFLIYFQGNSAPDKSGLPSDRFSAERTGGSVSTLTIQRTQQEDSAVYLCASSLGWYEQYFGPGTRLTVT.

This chain uses TRBV28 with TRBJ2-7; 7 positions agree with TRBD1. J was trimmed by 3 bases and V by 5 bases; bases with no gene match: 4. Germline lookup yields CDR1 MDHEN and CDR2 SYDVKM. The CDR3 is made up of 13 amino acids. CDR3 DNA sequence: TGTGCCAGCAGTGGGGACAGAGGCTACGAGCAGTACTTC. This sequence encodes CASSGDRGYEQYF.

The chain uses TRBV5-1 and TRBJ1-1; the match to TRBD1 covers 10 bases. Germline V gene lookup returns CDR1 SGHRS and CDR2 YFSETQ. The V gene end was trimmed by 1 base and the J gene end by 7 bases; junction bases not matched to a gene: 10. The CDR3 has 16 amino acids. The CDR3 coding sequence is TGCGCCAGCAGCTTGTTCCCGACAGGGGGCGGAAGTGAAGCTTTCTTT. Its translation: CASSLFPTGGGSEAFF.

The gene calls are TRBV4-2 and TRBJ1-5; D is uncertain. The CDR3 covers 15 residues. The germline V and J ends were trimmed by 0 bases and 7 bases, with 13 bases remaining between them. Germline V gives CDR1 LGHNA, CDR2 YNFKEQ. The CDR3 is CASSQDYQIYQPQHF. In DNA, the CDR3 is TGTGCCAGCAGCCAAGATTACCAAATCTACCAGCCCCAGCATTTT.

V is TRBV14 and J is TRBJ1-2; D is perhaps TRBD1 (5 bases). V was pared by 1 base and J by 2 bases, with 14 bases between. From germline, CDR1 is SGHDN and CDR2 FVKESK. This CDR3 has 16 residues. The CDR3 loop is CASSQARQSGNYGYTF. CDR3 DNA sequence: TGTGCCAGCAGCCAAGCTAGGCAGTCAGGGAACTATGGCTACACCTTC.

V and J are TRBV9 and TRBJ2-3, with unresolved D. The V end was cut by 0 bases, the J end by 6 bases, with 5 bases between. Germline assignment: CDR1 SGDLS and CDR2 YYNGEE. CDR3 length: 12 amino acids. CDR3 sequence: CASSVVGDTQYF. The CDR3 nucleotides are TGTGCCAGCAGCGTAGTGGGGGATACGCAGTATTTT.

The rearrangement links TRBV9 to TRBJ2-2; D may be TRBD1 (6 bases). The CDR3 consists of 15 residues. Germline V gives CDR1 SGDLS, CDR2 YYNGEE. V lost 3 bases to trimming and J lost 2 bases, with 11 bases between them. The CDR3 sequence: CASSAQGINTGELFF. The CDR3 nucleotides read TGTGCCAGCAGCGCACAGGGAATAAACACCGGGGAGCTGTTTTTT.

The rearrangement joins TRBV2 to TRBJ2-3, with TRBD2 matching 8 bases. Unmatched junction bases numbered 15, after V lost 6 bases and J lost 4 bases. Germline CDR1 SNHLY, CDR2 FYNNEI. This CDR3 has 17 residues. In nucleotides, the CDR3 is TGTGCCAGCAGAAGATCCCCTCAGCGGGGGAGGGCAGATACGCAGTATTTT. Translation: CASRRSPQRGRADTQYF.

V and J are TRBV5-1 and TRBJ1-5, with D tentatively TRBD1 (6 bases). Trimming removed 4 bases at V and 9 bases at J, with 14 bases between. The CDR3 runs to 13 residues. Per the germline V gene, CDR1 is SGHRS and CDR2 is YFSETQ. The CDR3 coding sequence is TGCGCCAGCAGCGCACAGGGCCCTGGGCCCCAGCATTTT. Translating gives CASSAQGPGPQHF. The whole variable domain, remainder taken from reference TRBV5-1 and TRBJ1-5, is KAGVTQTPRYLIKTRGQQVTLSCSPISGHRSVSWYQQTPGQGLQFLFEYFSETQRNKGNFPGRFSGRQFSNSRSEMNVSTLELGDSALYLCASSAQGPGPQHFGDGTRLSIL.

In its sample, this clone was seen once. This chain links TRBV7-3 with TRBJ1-1; D gene uncertain. CDR3 length: 13 residues. V lost 3 bases, J lost 1 base, and 6 bases lay in between. Germline CDR1 SGHTA, CDR2 FQGTGA. CDR3 amino acids: CASSFERNTEAFF. Here the CDR3 DNA reads TGTGCCAGCAGCTTTGAAAGGAACACTGAAGCTTTCTTT.

The chain has TRBV7-2 and TRBJ1-2; maybe TRBD1 (5 bases). The CDR3 extends over 14 amino acids. Trimming shortened V by 0 bases and J by 5 bases, and 10 bases separated the two germline ends. Germline V gene data show CDR1 as SGHTA and CDR2 as FQGNSA. The CDR3: CASSLAQGRYGYTF. CDR3 bases: TGTGCCAGCAGCTTAGCTCAGGGAAGATATGGCTACACCTTC.